The 6 T cell receptor beta chains presented below share a single source sample, sequenced in a study of PD-L1 blockade in urothelial cancer. The repertoire was sequenced with immunoSEQ multiplex PCR; TCRdb's copy has only in-frame clones and lacks some. The repertoire holds more than 50,000 clones, with under 90% as singletons. Time point: pretreatment peripheral blood. Sample: PBMCs, taken around atezolizumab (anti-PD-L1) treatment. The receptors were gathered from a man aged 70-80 years with urothelial cancer.

The chain employs TRBV11-3 and TRBJ2-1; TRBD1 aligns across 9 bases. Germline CDR1 SGHNT, CDR2 YENEEA. The CDR3 has 15 residues. V lost 4 bases to trimming and J lost 6 bases; unmatched junction nucleotides: 7. DNA of the CDR3: TGTGCCAGCAGCTCCGGGACAGGGTTCTTCAATGAGCAGTTCTTC. It yields the protein CASSSGTGFFNEQFF.

This sequence joins TRBV4-2 and TRBJ2-7, with D perhaps matching TRBD2 (6 bases). CDR1 and CDR2 (germline): LGHNA, YNFKEQ. V lost 0 bases and J lost 2, with 8 bases in between. This CDR3 region has 14 residues. DNA for the CDR3: TGTGCCAGCAGCCAAGATGGCGGGGCCTACGAGCAGTACTTC. Protein: CASSQDGGAYEQYF.

The DNA for the CDR3 is TGCGCCAGCAGCTACGGACAGGGTGTAAGGAATGAGCAGTTCTTC. Translated, it gives CASSYGQGVRNEQFF. The chain links TRBV4-1 to TRBJ2-1, with 8 bases matching TRBD1. The CDR3 extends over 15 amino acids. V trimming: 5 bases; J trimming: 7 bases; junction bases outside the gene matches: 10. Germline V lookup: CDR1 MGHRA, CDR2 YSYEKL.

The chain is built from TRBV7-9 and TRBJ2-5, with 7 bases identical to TRBD1. This CDR3 has 13 amino acids. The J segment lost 5 bases and the V segment lost 5 bases, leaving 5 bases of the junction unmatched. CDR1 is SEHNR and CDR2 is FQNEAQ in the germline V gene (reference sequence). The CDR3 sequence is CASSMTGSETQYF. The CDR3 coding sequence is TGTGCCAGCAGCATGACAGGGTCGGAGACCCAGTACTTC.

The genes are TRBV30 and TRBJ1-1, with 7 bases aligning to TRBD1. The length of the CDR3 is 15 residues. CDR1 GTSNPN and CDR2 SVGIG come from the germline V gene (reference sequence). Losses at the gene ends were 0 bases for V and 2 bases for J; bases not matched to a gene: 6. In DNA, the CDR3 is TGTGCCTGGAGTGTACTGACAGGGCACAACACTGAAGCTTTCTTT. Its translation: CAWSVLTGHNTEAFF.

V usage is TRBV7-3 and J usage is TRBJ2-1; possible D gene TRBD1, 5 bases. Trimming pared 5 bases from V and 5 bases from J, leaving 16 bases between. This CDR3 is built from 15 residues. Germline V CDR1 and CDR2: SGHTA, FQGTGA. CDR3 protein: CASSENSGNNNEQFF. The DNA for the CDR3 is TGTGCCAGCAGCGAGAACTCAGGGAACAACAATGAGCAGTTCTTC.